This T cell receptor beta chain was sequenced for a study of shared clonotypes between healthy human individuals. CDR3 size: 15 residues. V lost 4 bases to trimming and J lost 13 bases; unmatched junction nucleotides: 12. Per germline, CDR1 SGHRS and CDR2 YFSETQ. In the case of this clone: Its target is unknown.

Study-wide findings and caveats: Generation of non-shared clonotypes was less probable than generation of clonotypes shared by all four donors. Several donors held about 4.5% of naive CD4 clonotypes in common.

Produced via immunoSEQ multiplex PCR; TCRdb's table is partial and in-frame only. This table has about 2.3 million clones, more than 85% appearing once. The chain employs TRBV5-1 and TRBJ2-1, with 12 bases lining up with TRBD2. The sample comprised naive CD4+ T cells from PBMCs. Sample subset: CD45RA+ positively selected. The receptor's source is a man aged 18 to 30 in good health. Some clones in this sample may be carry-over from other donors' samples. CDR3 sequence reads: CASSPGDRTSGIQFF. CDR3 coding DNA: TGCGCCAGCAGCCCAGGGGACAGGACTAGCGGGATACAGTTCTTC.